These 27 T cell receptor beta chains originate from one sample sequenced in a study of blood T cell repertoires in COVID-19 (TCRdb year 2020). The library was obtained by the immunoSEQ multiplex PCR assay. This immuneACCESS table, as held by TCRdb, lists in-frame sequences with V and J called but not all clones. Of the missing ones, under half trace to an unresolved V gene in checked studies; the others have no known cause. A total of about 380,000 clones appear in this sample, more than 75% of them only once. The ten largest account for 1% to 1.5% of the sample. The sample was PBMCs or T cells enriched from blood (not recorded which). All receptors derive from a man younger than 40 who had recovered from COVID-19.

This clone was seen a single time. Other DNA sequences within the sample encode an identical CDR3. The CDR3: CASSIGRNYEQYF. In nucleotides, the CDR3 is TGTGCCAGTAGTATAGGCAGGAACTACGAGCAGTACTTC. This chain uses TRBV19 with TRBJ2-7; D uncertain. The CDR3 is 13 residues long. Trimming removed 1 base at V and 3 bases at J, with 7 bases between. Germline V gene sequence: CDR1 LNHDA, CDR2 SQIVND (reference sequence).

This chain joins TRBV30 and TRBJ1-4; TRBD1 matches at 9 bases. CDR3 length: 15 amino acids. Germline assignment: CDR1 GTSNPN and CDR2 SVGIG (reference sequence). Trimming cost V 1 base and J 8 bases; bases outside gene matches: 8. In DNA form, the CDR3 reads TGTGCCTGGAGTGGTTGGGGACAGGGAATCGAAAAACTGTTTTTT. Amino acids: CAWSGWGQGIEKLFF.

The V gene is TRBV5-5, the J gene TRBJ1-6; 7 bases fit TRBD1. Germline loops: CDR1 SGHKS, CDR2 YYEKEE (reference sequence). The CDR3 runs to 13 residues. Trimming removed 4 bases from V and 13 bases from J; junction bases left unmatched: 8. CDR3 in amino acids: CASSPGGPGPLHF. In nucleotides, the CDR3 is TGTGCCAGCAGCCCAGGGGGGCCGGGGCCCCTCCACTTT.

The chain recombines TRBV6-5 with TRBJ1-4; TRBD1 matches at 7 bases. The CDR3 totals 13 residues. Germline CDR1 is MNHEY and CDR2 is SVGAGI. After removal of 10 bases from V and 5 bases from J, the junction contained 7 bases not matched to a gene. CDR3 loop: CATRGQQNEKLFF. The CDR3 region has the DNA TGTGCCACAAGGGGACAGCAAAATGAAAAACTGTTTTTT.

This chain connects TRBV18 to TRBJ2-5; D gene ambiguous. The CDR3 length is 14 residues. Trimming took off 6 bases at V and 7 bases at J, with 18 bases between the two ends. Germline CDR1 KGHSH, CDR2 LQKENI. The CDR3 DNA reads as TGTGCCAGCTCTCCTCAAGAGAACCTTGGGACCCAGTACTTC. It translates to CASSPQENLGTQYF.

The rearrangement joins TRBV25-1 to TRBJ1-2; no clear D. The V gene's germline CDR1 is MGHDK and CDR2 SYGVNS. CDR3 length: 15 amino acids. With 2 bases removed from V and 2 bases from J, the gap between germline ends came to 12 bases. CDR3 bases: TGTGCCAGCAGTGAACGGGAGACACCAAACTATGGCTACACCTTC. Encoded protein: CASSERETPNYGYTF.

The rearrangement links TRBV24-1 to TRBJ2-1; weak D call: TRBD1 (6 bases). Per the germline V gene, CDR1 is KGHDR and CDR2 is SFDVKD. V was pared by 2 bases and J by 4 bases, with 11 bases between. CDR3 length: 15 amino acids. The CDR3 region is CATSDSGRGYNEQFF. CDR3 DNA: TGTGCCACCAGTGATTCAGGCAGGGGATACAATGAGCAGTTCTTC.

This clone has only a few counts. The chain carries TRBV7-2 and TRBJ2-7; no firm D call. CDR1 and CDR2 (germline): SGHTA, FQGNSA. Trimming pared 3 bases from V and 5 bases from J, leaving 14 bases between. The CDR3 is 14 residues long. For the CDR3, the DNA is TGTGCCAGCAGCTTTCGGTGGTCTCCCCACGAGCAGTACTTC. This encodes CASSFRWSPHEQYF.

The chain uses TRBV6-5 and TRBJ1-5; D is possibly TRBD1 (5 bases). Germline CDR1 and CDR2: MNHEY and SVGAGI. The CDR3 is 13 amino acids. Trimming stripped 5 bases from V and 7 bases from J, with 12 bases between. CDR3 in DNA: TGTGCCAGCAGTAACGGGGGGAAACAGCCCCAGCATTTT. Protein: CASSNGGKQPQHF.

The rearrangement uses TRBV5-5 and TRBJ2-7, with 12 bases fitting TRBD2. Germline-derived CDR1 and CDR2 are SGHKS and YYEKEE (reference sequence). The CDR3 length is 17 residues. Trimming cost V 1 base and J 4 bases; bases outside gene matches: 9. CDR3 sequence reads: CASSLQTSGGLFYEQYF. In DNA form, the CDR3 reads TGTGCCAGCAGCTTGCAGACTAGCGGGGGCCTATTTTACGAGCAGTACTTC.

This sequence joins TRBV20-1 and TRBJ2-3; D not resolved. V lost 3 bases and J 6 bases, leaving 19 bases between the germline ends. CDR3 length: 15 residues. Germline CDR1 DFQATT, CDR2 SNEGSKA (reference sequence). DNA of the CDR3: TGCAGTGCTAGTCCCCGAAAGGAGAACGGGGATACGCAGTATTTT. Amino acids: CSASPRKENGDTQYF.

The table lists this clone with a count of one. The V and J genes are TRBV27 and TRBJ1-1; 7 positions match TRBD1. The CDR3 runs to 14 residues. V trimming: 3 bases; J trimming: 3 bases; junction bases outside the gene matches: 4. The V gene's germline CDR1 is MNHEY and CDR2 SMNVEV (reference sequence). The CDR3 region is CASSLAQGYTEAFF. CDR3 in DNA: TGTGCCAGCAGTTTGGCACAGGGGTACACTGAAGCTTTCTTT.

This chain joins TRBV7-9 and TRBJ2-7; 11 nucleotides agree with TRBD2. The CDR3 has 15 residues. Losses at the gene ends were 2 bases for V and 3 bases for J; bases not matched to a gene: 3. Germline CDR1 SEHNR, CDR2 FQNEAQ (reference sequence). In DNA form, the CDR3 reads TGTGCCAGCAGCTTACCGACTAGCGGGAACTACGAGCAGTACTTC. It codes for CASSLPTSGNYEQYF.

As DNA, the CDR3 is TGTGCCAGCAGCCCAGACAGAAACTCTGGAAACACCATATATTTT. Its translation: CASSPDRNSGNTIYF. The chain uses TRBV5-4 and TRBJ1-3, with D possibly being TRBD1 (5 bases). The V gene's germline CDR1 is SGHNT and CDR2 YYREEE (reference sequence). Trimming pared 4 bases from V and 0 bases from J, leaving 11 bases between. The CDR3 runs to 15 residues.

This rearrangement joins TRBV19 to TRBJ1-1, with D possibly being TRBD1 (5 bases). The CDR3 is 12 amino acids. The germline V and J ends were trimmed by 5 bases and 11 bases, with 15 bases remaining between them. Germline assignment: CDR1 LNHDA and CDR2 SQIVND (reference sequence). In DNA, the CDR3 is TGTGCCAGTAGTTCCCAGGGTATGCGGGCTTTCTTT. Amino acid sequence: CASSSQGMRAFF.

J is TRBJ2-3 and V is TRBV6-4; the D gene is possibly TRBD2 (6 bases). The CDR3 is made up of 14 amino acids. V gave up 0 bases and J gave up 3 bases, with 7 bases separating them. CDR1 and CDR2 from the germline V gene are MRHNA and SNTAGT. CDR3 amino acids: CASSDSAGTDTQYF. DNA for the CDR3: TGTGCCAGCAGTGACTCTGCGGGGACAGATACGCAGTATTTT.

Remarks on this clone: In the same sample, other DNA sequences code for this CDR3. The V and J genes are TRBV7-2 and TRBJ2-3, with D uncertain. This CDR3 comprises 12 residues. From germline, CDR1 is SGHTA and CDR2 FQGNSA. Trimming pared 2 bases from V and 3 bases from J, leaving 3 bases between. The CDR3 region is CASSLSTDTQYF. The CDR3 DNA is TGTGCCAGCAGCTTATCAACAGATACGCAGTATTTT.

The chain joins TRBV19 to TRBJ1-5; D is uncertain. The CDR3 has 13 amino acids. The V end was cut by 1 base, the J end by 4 bases, with 5 bases between. CDR1 is LNHDA, CDR2 SQIVND, per germline (reference sequence). CDR3 sequence (DNA): TGTGCCAGTAGTATAGGCACAAATCAGCCCCAGCATTTT. Translating it yields CASSIGTNQPQHF.

The chain joins TRBV7-2 to TRBJ1-2; D is ambiguous. Trimming took off 5 bases at V and 3 bases at J, with 16 bases between the two ends. The CDR3 totals 15 residues. CDR1 SGHTA and CDR2 FQGNSA come from the germline V gene. This CDR3 is CASSQTSPVDYGYTF. The DNA for the CDR3 is TGTGCCAGCAGCCAAACGTCGCCGGTAGACTATGGCTACACCTTC. The full variable domain, in which reference TRBV7-2 and TRBJ1-2 provide the parts outside the CDR3, is GAGVSQSPSNKVTEKGKDVELRCDPISGHTALYWYRQSLGQGLEFLIYFQGNSAPDKSGLPSDRFSAERTGGSVSTLTIQRTQQEDSAVYLCASSQTSPVDYGYTFGSGTRLTVV.

The chain recombines TRBV7-2 with TRBJ1-2; a possible D gene is TRBD1 (6 bases). Per germline, CDR1 SGHTA and CDR2 FQGNSA. CDR3 length equals 13 residues. V was clipped by 6 bases and J by 3 bases, with 11 bases between them. DNA of the CDR3: TGTGCCAGCAGTTCGACAGGTTACTATGGCTACACCTTC. Its protein is CASSSTGYYGYTF.

J is TRBJ2-5 and V is TRBV5-6, with D unresolved. CDR1 is SGHDT, CDR2 YYEEEE, per germline. The ends were cut back, 1 base at V and 1 base at J, with 8 bases in the middle. CDR3 length: 14 amino acids. The CDR3 loop reads CASSLTEFQETQYF. For the CDR3, the DNA is TGTGCCAGCAGCTTGACCGAGTTCCAAGAGACCCAGTACTTC. The entire variable domain, with the rest obtained from reference TRBV5-6 and TRBJ2-5, is as follows: DAGVTQSPTHLIKTRGQQVTLRCSPKSGHDTVSWYQQALGQGPQFIFQYYEEEERQRGNFPDRFSGHQFPNYSSELNVNALLLGDSALYLCASSLTEFQETQYFGPGTRLLVL.

The chain joins TRBV4-1 to TRBJ1-1; D is ambiguous. Looked up from germline, CDR1 is MGHRA and CDR2 is YSYEKL. The length of the CDR3 is 16 residues. The ends were cut back, 4 bases at V and 1 base at J, with 16 bases in the middle. The CDR3 reads CASSLIVVGPNTEAFF. The CDR3, as DNA: TGCGCCAGCAGCCTAATCGTGGTTGGGCCGAACACTGAAGCTTTCTTT.

The genes are TRBV18 and TRBJ1-4; D is possibly TRBD1 (5 bases). The germline V and J ends were trimmed by 3 bases and 6 bases, with 14 bases remaining between them. Germline V lookup: CDR1 KGHSH, CDR2 LQKENI. The CDR3 extends over 15 amino acids. In DNA, the CDR3 is TGTGCCAGCTCACCCGCAGCGGGGCCCGATGAAAAACTGTTTTTT. Translation gives CASSPAAGPDEKLFF.

This clone was picked up one time. The rearrangement links TRBV7-8 to TRBJ1-5; D call uncertain. Germline CDR1 is SGHVS and CDR2 is FQNEAQ. V shed 0 bases and J shed 2 bases, with 11 bases lying between them. The CDR3 runs 16 residues. In DNA, the CDR3 is TGTGCCAGCAGCTTAGCGAGGGTGATAGGCAATCAGCCCCAGCATTTT. It is translated as CASSLARVIGNQPQHF.

The chain links TRBV6-2 or TRBV6-3 to TRBJ2-2; possibly TRBD1 for D (5 bases). This CDR3 has 16 amino acids. Germline lookup yields CDR1 MNHEY and CDR2 SVGEGT. V lost 1 base and J lost 0, with 9 bases in between. DNA for the CDR3: TGTGCCAGCAGTTACTACGTCAGGGCGAACACCGGGGAGCTGTTTTTT. It specifies CASSYYVRANTGELFF.

The chain links TRBV7-9 to TRBJ1-4; a weak D match, TRBD1 (5 bases). Trimming removed 5 bases from V and 7 bases from J, with 14 bases in between. The CDR3 runs to 14 residues. CDR1 and CDR2 from the germline V gene are SEHNR and FQNEAQ (reference sequence). The CDR3 is CASSDTGLPEKLFF. In DNA, the CDR3 is TGTGCCAGCAGCGATACGGGACTACCTGAAAAACTGTTTTTT.

The rearrangement joins TRBV18 to TRBJ1-4, with 7 bases lining up with TRBD1. V shed 3 bases, J shed 3 bases, and the junction held 1 base outside the gene matches. In germline, CDR1 is KGHSH, CDR2 LQKENI. The length of the CDR3 is 14 residues. CDR3 in amino acids: CASSPGTANEKLFF. For the CDR3, the DNA is TGTGCCAGCTCACCCGGGACAGCTAATGAAAAACTGTTTTTT.